This is a list of T cell receptor beta chains from one sample in a study of memory CD4+ T cells and cytomegalovirus serostatus. Profiled with immunoSEQ multiplex PCR; TCRdb holds only in-frame clones, not every one. The sample lists tens of thousands of clones, around 76% seen once, with about 4.8% in the top ten. Sequencing was done on a sample of memory CD4+ T cells from blood. These receptor sequences come from an adult in good health and CMV-seropositive. CDR3s include the opening cysteine and the closing phenylalanine or tryptophan. Each record gives: D gene, J gene, V gene, clone size, CDR3 protein, CDR3 DNA. D genes are given only for firm matches. The size field is filled for only some rows; it gives once, few, many or a size class.

D gene: TRBD1
J gene: TRBJ1-1
V gene: TRBV6-5
clone size: few
CDR3 protein: CASSTGQGYTEAFF
CDR3 DNA: TGTGCCAGCAGTACTGGACAGGGCTACACTGAAGCTTTCTTT

D gene: NA
J gene: TRBJ2-6
V gene: TRBV30
clone size: NA
CDR3 protein: CAWSVFRGANVLTF
CDR3 DNA: TGTGCCTGGAGTGTATTTCGTGGGGCCAACGTCCTGACTTTC

D gene: NA
J gene: TRBJ2-2
V gene: TRBV5-1
clone size: NA
CDR3 protein: CASSPMDANTGELFF
CDR3 DNA: TGCGCCAGCAGCCCTATGGACGCGAACACCGGGGAGCTGTTTTTT

D gene: NA
J gene: TRBJ2-3
V gene: TRBV6-5
clone size: NA
CDR3 protein: CASSYNGDQNTDTQYF
CDR3 DNA: TGTGCCAGCAGTTACAATGGGGACCAAAACACAGATACGCAGTATTTT

D gene: NA
J gene: TRBJ1-1
V gene: TRBV5-1
clone size: NA
CDR3 protein: CASSLGQVNTEAFF
CDR3 DNA: TGCGCCAGCAGCTTGGGCCAGGTGAACACTGAAGCTTTCTTT

D gene: TRBD1
J gene: TRBJ1-1
V gene: TRBV10-3
clone size: once
CDR3 protein: CAISGAGGTEAFF
CDR3 DNA: TGTGCCATCAGTGGTGCAGGGGGCACTGAAGCTTTCTTT

D gene: NA
J gene: TRBJ1-1
V gene: TRBV15
clone size: NA
CDR3 protein: CATRSSDRHLIF
CDR3 DNA: TGTGCCACCAGGAGTTCCGACAGACATTTGATCTTT

D gene: NA
J gene: TRBJ2-3
V gene: TRBV2
clone size: once
CDR3 protein: CASSERGLGTDTQYF
CDR3 DNA: TGTGCCAGCAGTGAACGGGGGCTTGGCACAGATACGCAGTATTTT

D gene: NA
J gene: TRBJ1-4
V gene: TRBV4-2
clone size: NA
CDR3 protein: CASSQDGTDDEKLFF
CDR3 DNA: TGTGCCAGCAGCCAAGATGGGACCGACGATGAAAAACTGTTTTTT

D gene: TRBD1
J gene: TRBJ2-2
V gene: TRBV7-3
clone size: NA
CDR3 protein: CASRSDRANTGELFF
CDR3 DNA: TGTGCCAGCAGATCGGACAGGGCGAACACCGGGGAGCTGTTTTTT

D gene: TRBD2
J gene: TRBJ2-2
V gene: TRBV7-2
clone size: NA
CDR3 protein: CASSLVGGGNTGELFF
CDR3 DNA: TGTGCCAGCAGCTTAGTAGGCGGGGGGAACACCGGGGAGCTGTTTTTT

D gene: NA
J gene: TRBJ2-2
V gene: TRBV5-6
clone size: NA
CDR3 protein: CASSFGRTTGELFF
CDR3 DNA: TGTGCCAGCAGCTTTGGCCGGACCACCGGGGAGCTGTTTTTT

D gene: TRBD1
J gene: TRBJ1-1
V gene: TRBV29-1
clone size: NA
CDR3 protein: CSVGTGVDTEAFF
CDR3 DNA: TGCAGCGTTGGGACAGGGGTGGACACTGAAGCTTTCTTT

D gene: NA
J gene: TRBJ1-4
V gene: TRBV6-1
clone size: NA
CDR3 protein: CASSVTQAVEKLFF
CDR3 DNA: TGTGCCAGCAGTGTGACCCAGGCAGTTGAAAAACTGTTTTTT

D gene: NA
J gene: TRBJ2-3
V gene: TRBV4-3
clone size: NA
CDR3 protein: CASSQVLAETDTQYF
CDR3 DNA: TGCGCCAGCAGCCAAGTTCTTGCTGAAACAGATACGCAGTATTTT

D gene: NA
J gene: TRBJ1-5
V gene: TRBV19
clone size: NA
CDR3 protein: CASRKDGYNQPQHF
CDR3 DNA: TGTGCCAGTAGAAAGGACGGATACAATCAGCCCCAGCATTTT

D gene: NA
J gene: TRBJ1-2
V gene: TRBV5-1
clone size: once
CDR3 protein: CASSRDGYYTF
CDR3 DNA: TGCGCCAGCAGCCGTGACGGATACTACACCTTC

D gene: NA
J gene: TRBJ2-7
V gene: TRBV7-6
clone size: NA
CDR3 protein: CASSLATGAEQYF
CDR3 DNA: TGTGCCAGCAGCTTAGCGACGGGTGCGGAGCAGTACTTC

D gene: TRBD1
J gene: TRBJ1-1
V gene: TRBV19
clone size: NA
CDR3 protein: CASSIGDRQGVAFF
CDR3 DNA: TGTGCCAGTAGTATAGGGGACCGACAGGGCGTAGCTTTCTTT

D gene: TRBD1
J gene: TRBJ1-4
V gene: TRBV5-5
clone size: few
CDR3 protein: CASSLYGTGDEKLFF
CDR3 DNA: TGTGCCAGCAGCTTGTATGGGACAGGGGATGAAAAACTGTTTTTT

D gene: TRBD1
J gene: TRBJ2-3
V gene: TRBV11-2
clone size: NA
CDR3 protein: CASSRTGPEDTQYF
CDR3 DNA: TGTGCCAGCAGCCGGACAGGGCCAGAGGATACGCAGTATTTT

D gene: NA
J gene: TRBJ2-3
V gene: TRBV27
clone size: NA
CDR3 protein: CASRSPSVYTDTQYF
CDR3 DNA: TGTGCCAGCAGATCACCCTCGGTATACACAGATACGCAGTATTTT

D gene: TRBD1
J gene: TRBJ1-2
V gene: TRBV7-9
clone size: NA
CDR3 protein: CASSFAGGGYGYTF
CDR3 DNA: TGTGCCAGCAGCTTCGCAGGGGGCGGCTATGGCTACACCTTC

D gene: NA
J gene: TRBJ2-3
V gene: TRBV11-3
clone size: NA
CDR3 protein: CASSLGRLTDTQYF
CDR3 DNA: TGTGCCAGCAGCTTAGGGCGACTCACAGATACGCAGTATTTT

D gene: TRBD1
J gene: TRBJ2-3
V gene: TRBV4-2
clone size: NA
CDR3 protein: CASRLTEGASTDTQYF
CDR3 DNA: TGTGCCAGCAGGCTTACCGAGGGGGCTAGCACAGATACGCAGTATTTT

D gene: NA
J gene: TRBJ1-2
V gene: TRBV7-9
clone size: NA
CDR3 protein: CASSLEGRVLVYGYTF
CDR3 DNA: TGTGCCAGCAGCTTAGAAGGCAGGGTCTTGGTCTATGGCTACACCTTC

D gene: TRBD2
J gene: TRBJ2-7
V gene: TRBV27
clone size: NA
CDR3 protein: CASSLSLAGLYEQYF
CDR3 DNA: TGTGCCAGCAGTTTAAGTCTAGCGGGACTATACGAGCAGTACTTC

D gene: NA
J gene: TRBJ1-3
V gene: TRBV6-5
clone size: NA
CDR3 protein: CASSNGNTIYF
CDR3 DNA: TGTGCCAGCTCAAATGGAAACACCATATATTTT

D gene: TRBD1
J gene: TRBJ2-7
V gene: TRBV29-1
clone size: NA
CDR3 protein: CSFSPPGQGAYEQYF
CDR3 DNA: TGCAGCTTCTCCCCCCCGGGACAGGGGGCCTACGAGCAGTACTTC

D gene: NA
J gene: TRBJ2-7
V gene: TRBV10-2
clone size: NA
CDR3 protein: CATRGGPYEQYF
CDR3 DNA: TGCGCCACCCGAGGGGGGCCTTACGAGCAGTACTTC

D gene: TRBD1
J gene: TRBJ1-2
V gene: TRBV6-1
clone size: once
CDR3 protein: CASSGQGHINYGYTF
CDR3 DNA: TGTGCCAGCAGTGGACAGGGGCATATTAACTATGGCTACACCTTC

D gene: NA
J gene: TRBJ2-3
V gene: TRBV27
clone size: NA
CDR3 protein: CASSQNTDTQYF
CDR3 DNA: TGTGCCAGCAGCCAAAATACAGATACGCAGTATTTT

D gene: TRBD2
J gene: TRBJ2-1
V gene: TRBV6-5
clone size: few
CDR3 protein: CASSYGGGGLEQFF
CDR3 DNA: TGTGCCAGCAGTTACGGCGGGGGGGGTCTTGAGCAGTTCTTC

D gene: NA
J gene: TRBJ1-1
V gene: TRBV13
clone size: NA
CDR3 protein: CASSPRTANTEAFF
CDR3 DNA: TGTGCCAGCAGCCCGCGGACGGCGAACACTGAAGCTTTCTTT

D gene: NA
J gene: TRBJ1-5
V gene: TRBV2
clone size: NA
CDR3 protein: CASRYSNQPQHF
CDR3 DNA: TGTGCCAGCAGATATAGCAATCAGCCCCAGCATTTT

D gene: NA
J gene: TRBJ2-3
V gene: TRBV2
clone size: few
CDR3 protein: CASRRTVSTDTQYF
CDR3 DNA: TGTGCCAGCAGACGGACAGTTAGCACAGATACGCAGTATTTT

D gene: NA
J gene: TRBJ2-5
V gene: TRBV12-2
clone size: NA
CDR3 protein: CASRFPGEGAPPETQYF
CDR3 DNA: TGTGCAAGTCGCTTTCCCGGGGAGGGGGCACCCCCAGAGACCCAGTACTTC

D gene: NA
J gene: TRBJ1-3
V gene: TRBV28
clone size: NA
CDR3 protein: CASRLGVGGFHSGNTIYF
CDR3 DNA: TGTGCCAGCAGGCTGGGGGTGGGGGGCTTCCACTCTGGAAACACCATATATTTT